This T cell receptor beta chain is drawn from a study of human T cells and chemical hapten exposure. V lost 3 bases and J lost 1, with 6 bases in between. Per germline, CDR1 SQVTM and CDR2 ANQGSEA. The CDR3 has 12 residues. TCRdb used MiXCR to reprocess the RACE reads, holding one entry per CDR3 protein. The data contain some 90,000 distinct CDR3 sequences, roughly 10% of them singletons. This clonotype has at least ten counts. Described time point: patch test 3, about 24 weeks after DPC sensitization. Treatment here: therapeutic diphenylcyclopropenone sensitization with weekly scalp DPC. Sequencing used whole blood, obtained in connection with sensitization to the hapten diphenylcyclopropenone (DPC). The gene calls are TRBV29-1 and TRBJ1-1; no clear D gene. This receptor was identified in a woman in her thirties with alopecia areata. Some clones in this sample may be carry-over from other donors' samples. CDR3 in amino acids: CSVDEGNTEAFF. In DNA form, the CDR3 reads TGCAGCGTTGATGAGGGGAACACTGAAGCTTTCTTT.